One and the same sample provided the 27 T cell receptor beta chains below, sequenced in a study of control samples from healthy donors and cancer patients. The protocol was immunoSEQ multiplex PCR, while the TCRdb copy is restricted to in-frame clones and leaves out a portion. Of 95,000 to 110,000 clones listed, approximately 90% are singletons. What was sequenced was PBMCs. Every receptor here comes from a man between 60 and 75 years old with lung cancer.

This chain joins TRBV30 and TRBJ1-2; tentatively, D is TRBD1 (5 bases). The CDR3 length is 13 residues. V was clipped by 0 bases and J by 7 bases, with 12 bases between them. Germline assignment: CDR1 GTSNPN and CDR2 SVGIG (reference sequence). CDR3 bases: TGTGCCTGGAGTGTGGGGCCGTTACGTGGCTACACCTTC. The encoded protein is CAWSVGPLRGYTF.

The chain combines TRBV30 with TRBJ1-1, with D unresolved. The CDR3 has 13 residues. V lost 4 bases and J lost 1, with 10 bases in between. Germline lookup yields CDR1 GTSNPN and CDR2 SVGIG (reference sequence). CDR3 coding DNA: TGTGCCTGGAAAAGAGCTTCGAACACTGAAGCTTTCTTT. This sequence encodes CAWKRASNTEAFF.

V gene TRBV7-3 combines with J gene TRBJ1-4; the D gene is possibly TRBD1 (5 bases). Germline V gives CDR1 SGHTA, CDR2 FQGTGA. V was trimmed by 3 bases and J by 3 bases, leaving 11 bases between them. This CDR3 spans 15 amino acids. The CDR3 coding sequence is TGTGCCAGCAGCTTCCGGGGGGTGGCTAATGAAAAACTGTTTTTT. Amino acid sequence: CASSFRGVANEKLFF.

V is TRBV7-3 and J is TRBJ1-6; a weak D match, TRBD1 (5 bases). CDR1 and CDR2 from the germline V gene are SGHTA and FQGTGA. The CDR3 is 22 residues long. V was pared by 4 bases and J by 13 bases, with 41 bases between. CDR3 sequence reads: CASSSRPPRPGSDPRSGSPLHF. The CDR3 nucleotides read TGTGCCAGCAGCTCACGACCTCCGAGGCCAGGTTCTGACCCTCGCTCAGGGAGCCCCCTCCACTTT. Together with reference TRBV7-3 and TRBJ1-6, the CDR3 gives the full variable domain: GAGVSQTPSNKVTEKGKYVELRCDPISGHTALYWYRQSLGQGPEFLIYFQGTGAADDSGLPNDRFFAVRPEGSVSTLKIQRTERGDSAVYLCASSSRPPRPGSDPRSGSPLHFGNGTRLTVT.

The chain is built from TRBV7-3 and TRBJ2-3, with unresolved D. Deletions cut 0 bases from V and 1 base from J, with 5 bases between. Germline-derived CDR1 and CDR2 are SGHTA and FQGTGA. The CDR3 spans 14 residues. CDR3 in amino acids: CASSLTGGTDTQYF. CDR3 nucleotides: TGTGCCAGCAGCTTAACTGGGGGCACAGATACGCAGTATTTT.

This clone was seen only once. The J gene is TRBJ1-2, the V gene TRBV9; D perhaps matches TRBD1 (5 bases). CDR3 length: 14 residues. The V end lost 3 bases, the J end lost 0 bases, and 9 bases lay between the germline ends. Per germline, CDR1 SGDLS and CDR2 YYNGEE. CDR3 nucleotide sequence: TGTGCCAGCAGCGGCACAGGACCTAACTATGGCTACACCTTC. Its translation: CASSGTGPNYGYTF.

V is TRBV7-8 and J is TRBJ1-2, with D possibly TRBD1 on 5 matching bases. The V and J ends lost 2 bases and 4 bases respectively, with 17 bases between them. Germline values: CDR1 SGHVS, CDR2 FQNEAQ. The CDR3 runs 16 residues. CDR3 residues: CASSLLGVGSVYGYTF. The CDR3 region has the DNA TGTGCCAGCAGCTTATTGGGGGTCGGGTCGGTCTATGGCTACACCTTC.

The chain uses TRBV10-3 and TRBJ2-7, with TRBD1 identical over 8 bases. With 3 bases clipped from V and 3 bases from J, the junction kept 4 bases outside the gene matches. The germline gives CDR1 ENHRY, CDR2 SYGVKD. This CDR3 contains 14 residues. CDR3 DNA: TGTGCCATCAGTGACGAGGACAGGGTCTACGAGCAGTACTTC. Translated: CAISDEDRVYEQYF.

This sequence joins TRBV20-1 and TRBJ1-4, with unresolved D. Germline V gives CDR1 DFQATT, CDR2 SNEGSKA (reference sequence). The CDR3 spans 11 residues. V was cut by 6 bases and J by 8 bases, with 10 bases left in between. CDR3 sequence: CSALSAEKLFF. Written as DNA, the CDR3 is TGCAGTGCCCTATCGGCCGAAAAACTGTTTTTT.

This rearrangement joins TRBV9 to TRBJ1-1; D is uncertain. There are 13 residues in the CDR3. The V gene lost 5 bases and the J gene lost 5 bases, with 13 bases spanning the gap. Looked up from germline, CDR1 is SGDLS and CDR2 is YYNGEE. The CDR3 DNA is TGTGCCAGCAGACCAAATCCCGGGACTGAAGCTTTCTTT. Translation gives CASRPNPGTEAFF.

This sequence joins TRBV11-2 and TRBJ1-3, with 10 bases identical to TRBD1. The germline V gene encodes CDR1 SGHAT and CDR2 FQNNGV. This CDR3 has 20 residues. The V and J ends lost 0 bases and 0 bases, in that order; junction bases with no gene match: 11. In nucleotides, the CDR3 is TGTGCCAGCAGCTTAGATCTCCTTAGACAGGGGGCTTTCTCTGGAAACACCATATATTTT. As protein: CASSLDLLRQGAFSGNTIYF.

CDR3 in amino acids: CASSGDRAPRGTQYF. CDR3 DNA: TGTGCCAGCAGCGGAGACAGGGCCCCAAGGGGGACCCAGTACTTC. The chain recombines TRBV6-5 with TRBJ2-5; 7 nucleotides line up with TRBD1. This CDR3 has 15 amino acids. Per germline, CDR1 MNHEY and CDR2 SVGAGI. The junction had 14 bases not matched to a gene; V was cut back by 6 bases and J by 7 bases.

V is TRBV12-3 or TRBV12-4 and J is TRBJ1-3; the D gene is possibly TRBD1 (6 bases). This CDR3 has 13 residues. Trimming left V 5 bases short and J 9 bases short, with 14 bases between. Here the CDR3 DNA reads TGTGCCAGCAGTCTATACAGGGAGAGCACCATATATTTT. Its translation: CASSLYRESTIYF.

The chain joins TRBV18 to TRBJ2-5; D is undetermined. Trimming took off 1 base at V and 5 bases at J, with 5 bases between the two ends. Germline values: CDR1 KGHSH, CDR2 LQKENI. CDR3 length: 12 residues. CDR3 loop: CASSPQRETQYF. The CDR3 DNA reads as TGTGCCAGCTCACCACAGAGGGAGACCCAGTACTTC.

J is TRBJ2-5 and V is TRBV10-2, with 9 bases aligning to TRBD2. The CDR3 loop spans 13 amino acids. V trimming: 6 bases; J trimming: 1 base; junction bases outside the gene matches: 0. CDR1 and CDR2 from the germline V gene are WSHSY and SAAADI. In nucleotides, the CDR3 is TGCGCCAGCAGGCGGGGGGGCCAAGAGACCCAGTACTTC. Protein product: CASRRGGQETQYF.

The V and J genes are TRBV7-3 and TRBJ1-2; 9 bases match TRBD1. CDR3 length: 15 residues. Germline V gene data show CDR1 as SGHTA and CDR2 as FQGTGA. V was clipped by 6 bases and J by 13 bases; unmatched bases: 18. In nucleotides, the CDR3 is TGTGCCAGCAGACCCGGCCCGGGACAGGGCGAATCTTGCACCTTC. The encoded protein is CASRPGPGQGESCTF.

V and J are TRBV18 and TRBJ2-5; 7 bases agree with TRBD2. V was pared by 5 bases and J by 1 base, with 4 bases of the junction left unmatched. Germline assignment: CDR1 KGHSH and CDR2 LQKENI. The CDR3 length is 14 residues. As DNA, the CDR3 is TGTGCCAGCTCAGAGCGGGGCTTCCAAGAGACCCAGTACTTC. This encodes CASSERGFQETQYF. Based on the CDR3 plus reference TRBV18 and TRBJ2-5, the full variable domain is NAGVMQNPRHLVRRRGQEARLRCSPMKGHSHVYWYRQLPEEGLKFMVYLQKENIIDESGMPKERFSAEFPKEGPSILRIQQVVRGDSAAYFCASSERGFQETQYFGPGTRLLVL.

The rearrangement joins TRBV24-1 to TRBJ2-5, with 11 bases lining up with TRBD1. The V segment lost 2 bases and the J segment 4 bases; nucleotides outside the gene matches: 5. From germline, CDR1 is KGHDR and CDR2 SFDVKD. There are 16 residues in the CDR3. CDR3 coding DNA: TGTGCCACCAGTGATTCAGCCGGGACAGGGGGAGAGACCCAGTACTTC. It encodes CATSDSAGTGGETQYF.

The chain employs TRBV27 and TRBJ1-6; D unclear. The CDR3 contains 14 residues. Per germline, CDR1 MNHEY and CDR2 SMNVEV (reference sequence). Deletions cut 3 bases from V and 6 bases from J, with 9 bases between. The CDR3 bases are TGTGCCAGCAGTTTGGGTCCATCTAATTCACCCCTCCACTTT. Amino acids: CASSLGPSNSPLHF.

V gene TRBV29-1 combines with J gene TRBJ1-4; D gene uncertain. In germline, CDR1 is SQVTM, CDR2 ANQGSEA. Trimming cost V 1 base and J 3 bases, with 9 bases left between them. The CDR3 totals 14 residues. The CDR3 bases are TGCAGCGTTGAAGGGGCAGCTTCTAATGAAAAACTGTTTTTT. It is translated as CSVEGAASNEKLFF.

The V gene is TRBV7-6, the J gene TRBJ1-1; no clear D. Germline assignment: CDR1 SGHVS and CDR2 FNYEAQ. Trimming cost V 5 bases and J 1 base, with 8 bases left between them. CDR3 length: 13 amino acids. The CDR3 bases are TGTGCCAGCAGCAAAGACCAGAACACTGAAGCTTTCTTT. It encodes CASSKDQNTEAFF. The whole variable domain, filled in from reference TRBV7-6 and TRBJ1-1, reads GAGVSQSPRYKVTKRGQDVALRCDPISGHVSLYWYRQALGQGPEFLTYFNYEAQQDKSGLPNDRFSAERPEGSISTLTIQRTEQRDSAMYRCASSKDQNTEAFFGQGTRLTVV.

J is TRBJ1-2 and V is TRBV6-6, with D possibly TRBD1 on 6 matching bases. The CDR3 sequence is 15 residues long. Trimming removed 4 bases from V and 4 bases from J, with 16 bases in between. Germline CDR1 is MNHNY and CDR2 is SVGAGI (reference sequence). CDR3 amino acids: CASSFEMTGPYGYTF. DNA for the CDR3: TGTGCCAGCAGTTTCGAAATGACAGGACCCTATGGCTACACCTTC.

This rearrangement joins TRBV24-1 to TRBJ2-3, with TRBD2 matching over 7 bases. The germline gives CDR1 KGHDR, CDR2 SFDVKD. This CDR3 has 15 amino acids. V was clipped by 3 bases and J by 6 bases; unmatched bases: 8. CDR3 in DNA: TGTGCCACCAGTGATAGCGGGGCCCTGTGGGATACGCAGTATTTT. It translates to CATSDSGALWDTQYF.

The V gene is TRBV12-3 or TRBV12-4, the J gene TRBJ1-5; TRBD1 matches at 8 bases. The junction had 3 bases not matched to a gene; V was cut back by 5 bases and J by 9 bases. This CDR3 comprises 12 residues. The CDR3 sequence: CASSTGGGPQHF. CDR3 nucleotides: TGTGCCAGCAGTACAGGGGGTGGGCCCCAGCATTTT.

The chain links TRBV6-4 to TRBJ2-1; 8 bases map to TRBD1. The CDR3 spans 13 residues. V gave up 5 bases and J gave up 6 bases; unmatched junction bases: 3. In germline, CDR1 is MRHNA, CDR2 SNTAGT. The CDR3 DNA reads TGTGCCAGCAGTTGGACAGGGTTCAATGAGCAGTTCTTC. This encodes CASSWTGFNEQFF.

The chain uses TRBV27 and TRBJ1-2; D is possibly TRBD1 (6 bases). The V gene's germline CDR1 is MNHEY and CDR2 SMNVEV (reference sequence). Trimming left V 8 bases short and J 7 bases short, with 17 bases between. This CDR3 has 13 residues. The CDR3 sequence is CASWPRTDGGYTF. Written as DNA, the CDR3 is TGTGCCAGCTGGCCTCGGACAGACGGTGGCTACACCTTC.

The rearrangement joins TRBV6-1 to TRBJ1-5; the D gene is possibly TRBD1 (6 bases). Germline CDR1 MNHNS, CDR2 SASEGT. The CDR3 contains 17 residues. V was pared by 1 base and J by 3 bases, with 16 bases between. The CDR3: CASSEENFGQTNQPQHF. CDR3 DNA: TGTGCCAGCAGTGAAGAGAATTTCGGACAGACCAATCAGCCCCAGCATTTT.